The 18 T cell receptor beta chains below were found in one sample sequenced in a study of T cell responses to AZD1222 COVID-19 vaccine. Profiled with immunoSEQ multiplex PCR; TCRdb holds only in-frame clones, not every one. The sample lists approximately 190,000 clones; just over 90% were seen once. The sequencing here drew on peripheral blood, taken on day 0 of AZD1222 vaccination. These receptors originate from an adult in good health.

Here the CDR3 reads CASSSGQGVVRGNQPQHF. The CDR3, as DNA: TGTGCCAGCAGTTCGGGACAGGGGGTCGTACGGGGCAATCAGCCCCAGCATTTT. The chain uses TRBV28 and TRBJ1-5, with 11 bases identical to TRBD1. Trimming at V came to 4 bases and at J to 2 bases, leaving 10 bases not matched to a gene. Germline V CDR1 and CDR2: MDHEN, SYDVKM. The CDR3 length is 18 residues.

This sequence joins TRBV6-5 and TRBJ1-6, with D possibly matching TRBD1 (5 bases). The CDR3 totals 13 residues. V lost 7 bases and J lost 9, with 13 bases in between. Germline CDR1 is MNHEY and CDR2 is SVGAGI. The CDR3 sequence is CASTKGLLSPLHF. CDR3 nucleotide sequence: TGTGCCAGCACCAAGGGACTTCTTTCACCCCTCCACTTT.

In this sample, this clone turned up a few times. This rearrangement joins TRBV28 to TRBJ1-5, with 9 bases identical to TRBD1. The germline gives CDR1 MDHEN, CDR2 SYDVKM. The J segment lost 7 bases and the V segment lost 4 bases, leaving 5 bases of the junction unmatched. The CDR3 has 14 amino acids. The CDR3 DNA is TGTGCCAGCAGTTCACAGGGGGCCGGGCAGCCCCAGCATTTT. Translation gives CASSSQGAGQPQHF.

The CDR3 nucleotides are TGTGCCAGCTCACCACAAGGGACAGGGGATAGGGACTACGAGCAGTACTTC. This encodes CASSPQGTGDRDYEQYF. The V and J genes are TRBV18 and TRBJ2-7; TRBD1 agrees at 10 bases. Trimming removed 1 base from V and 3 bases from J; junction bases left unmatched: 9. Germline V CDR1 and CDR2: KGHSH, LQKENI. The CDR3 loop spans 17 amino acids.

CDR3 in DNA: TGTGCCAGCAGCTTAGCAGGACAGGGTGGTTCACCCCTCCACTTT. It is translated as CASSLAGQGGSPLHF. The chain joins TRBV7-9 to TRBJ1-6, with 8 bases identical to TRBD1. Germline trimming cut 0 bases from V and 9 bases from J; bases unmatched to any gene: 4. Germline CDR1 reads SEHNR; CDR2 reads FQNEAQ (reference sequence). The CDR3 totals 15 residues. Drawing the rest from reference TRBV7-9 and TRBJ1-6, the complete variable domain is DTGVSQNPRHKITKRGQNVTFRCDPISEHNRLYWYRQTLGQGPEFLTYFQNEAQLEKSRLLSDRFSAERPKGSFSTLEIQRTEQGDSAMYLCASSLAGQGGSPLHFGNGTRLTVT.

The CDR3 here is CASSPPTGLNTEAFF. DNA for the CDR3: TGTGCCAGCAGTCCGCCGACAGGGCTGAACACTGAAGCTTTCTTT. The chain carries TRBV25-1 and TRBJ1-1, with 7 bases fitting TRBD1. V gave up 5 bases and J gave up 0 bases; unmatched junction bases: 6. The CDR3 runs 15 residues. Germline lookup yields CDR1 MGHDK and CDR2 SYGVNS.

In this sample, this clone turned up once. This chain uses TRBV19 with TRBJ1-1, with D maybe TRBD1 (6 bases). This CDR3 comprises 16 residues. CDR1 and CDR2 (germline): LNHDA, SQIVND (reference sequence). Trimming stripped 3 bases from V and 1 base from J, with 15 bases between. CDR3 in DNA: TGTGCCAGTAGTATTAGTCAGGGGCACGAGAACACTGAAGCTTTCTTT. Its translation: CASSISQGHENTEAFF.

The chain uses TRBV7-9 and TRBJ2-7, with 11 bases fitting TRBD1. Germline V gene data show CDR1 as SEHNR and CDR2 as FQNEAQ (reference sequence). The CDR3 totals 14 residues. V lost 3 bases, J lost 6 bases, and 4 bases stayed unmatched. The CDR3 DNA reads as TGTGCCAGCAGCTTCGGGACAGGGGGAGCCGAGCAGTACTTC. Translation: CASSFGTGGAEQYF.

The CDR3, as DNA: TGTGCCAGCAGCTTAGTGGGGAACTCCTACGAGCAGTACTTC. Translated: CASSLVGNSYEQYF. This sequence joins TRBV7-2 and TRBJ2-7; D not resolved. The CDR3 length is 14 residues. Germline V lookup: CDR1 SGHTA, CDR2 FQGNSA. The germline V and J ends were trimmed by 1 base and 0 bases, with 7 bases remaining between them. The variable domain in full, completed from reference TRBV7-2 and TRBJ2-7, reads GAGVSQSPSNKVTEKGKDVELRCDPISGHTALYWYRQSLGQGLEFLIYFQGNSAPDKSGLPSDRFSAERTGGSVSTLTIQRTQQEDSAVYLCASSLVGNSYEQYFGPGTRLTVT.

Concerning this clone itself: Other DNA sequences in this specimen translate into the identical CDR3. The rearrangement joins TRBV6-5 to TRBJ2-3; 9 bases match TRBD2. Germline V gives CDR1 MNHEY, CDR2 SVGAGI. Germline trimming cut 0 bases from V and 1 base from J; bases unmatched to any gene: 2. This CDR3 comprises 16 residues. CDR3 protein: CASSYSGGRGTDTQYF. The CDR3 DNA reads as TGTGCCAGCAGTTACTCGGGCGGGAGGGGCACAGATACGCAGTATTTT.

The genes are TRBV7-3 and TRBJ2-5; D might be TRBD2 (5 bases). Trimming cost V 5 bases and J 7 bases, with 20 bases left between them. The CDR3 spans 15 residues. CDR1 is SGHTA and CDR2 is FQGTGA in the germline V gene. The DNA for the CDR3 is TGTGCCAGCAGCCCCCCCGGACTGGTACTTGGGACCCAGTACTTC. Translation: CASSPPGLVLGTQYF.

V usage is TRBV3-1 (or the pseudogene TRBV3-2) and J usage is TRBJ1-4; D not certain. The germline V gene has CDR1 LGHDT and CDR2 YNNKEL (reference sequence). V gave up 4 bases and J gave up 4 bases, with 22 bases separating them. This CDR3 is 18 amino acids long. The CDR3 loop is CASSPPKKGGTDNEKLFF. The DNA of the CDR3 is TGTGCCAGCAGCCCTCCGAAGAAGGGTGGAACAGATAATGAAAAACTGTTTTTT.

The V call is TRBV2, the J call TRBJ1-5; perhaps TRBD1 as D (5 bases). The germline V and J ends were trimmed by 5 bases and 4 bases, with 15 bases remaining between them. Per the germline V gene, CDR1 is SNHLY and CDR2 is FYNNEI. The CDR3 totals 15 residues. CDR3 residues: CASSRNRDGNQPQHF. DNA of the CDR3: TGTGCCAGCAGTCGGAACCGGGACGGGAATCAGCCCCAGCATTTT.

This chain uses TRBV11-2 with TRBJ2-7, with D tentatively TRBD1 (5 bases). CDR3 size: 14 residues. V lost 6 bases and J lost 2, with 14 bases in between. Germline V lookup: CDR1 SGHAT, CDR2 FQNNGV. CDR3 protein: CASSPQGNPYEQYF. CDR3 bases: TGTGCCAGCAGTCCTCAGGGTAACCCCTACGAGCAGTACTTC.

The CDR3 bases are TGTGCCAGCAGCTTAGTTCTCCGCGGGAGGGCCAGAGAGACCCAGTACTTC. It is translated as CASSLVLRGRARETQYF. V and J are TRBV7-8 and TRBJ2-5; 9 positions match TRBD2. This CDR3 comprises 17 residues. V lost 1 base and J lost 4; bases outside the gene matches: 10. Germline CDR1 SGHVS, CDR2 FQNEAQ.

This clone was found a few times. This chain links TRBV5-8 with TRBJ2-2; D is unresolved. The CDR3 length is 15 residues. V lost 1 base to trimming and J lost 2 bases, with 9 bases between them. In germline, CDR1 is SGHTS, CDR2 YDEGEE. The CDR3 DNA reads TGTGCCAGCAGCTTGTTAGGCGGAAACACCGGGGAGCTGTTTTTT. Translation: CASSLLGGNTGELFF.

The CDR3 DNA reads as TGTGCCAGCAGTGAGTTTAGCGGGAGATCCTACGAGCAGTACTTC. It codes for CASSEFSGRSYEQYF. The V and J genes are TRBV6-1 and TRBJ2-7; 9 nucleotides align to TRBD2. V lost 3 bases to trimming and J lost 1 base; unmatched junction nucleotides: 4. Germline V lookup: CDR1 MNHNS, CDR2 SASEGT. The CDR3 loop spans 15 amino acids.

The rearrangement joins TRBV7-2 to TRBJ2-1, with TRBD2 identical over 11 bases. Looked up from germline, CDR1 is SGHTA and CDR2 is FQGNSA. J gave up 7 bases and V 3 bases, and 8 bases lay outside the gene matches. This CDR3 contains 16 residues. The DNA for the CDR3 is TGTGCCAGCAGCTTGACTAGCGGGGCCGACGGGAATGAGCAGTTCTTC. It specifies CASSLTSGADGNEQFF.